These 25 T cell receptor beta chains were sequenced from one sample in a study of OX40 agonist ivuxolimab in advanced cancers. The repertoire was sequenced with immunoSEQ multiplex PCR; TCRdb's copy has only in-frame clones and lacks some. This table holds about 75,000 clones, roughly nine tenths found once. The input for sequencing was CD4+ or CD8+ T cells sorted from blood, taken in a trial of the OX40 agonist ivuxolimab. These receptors originate from an adult with an advanced solid tumor such as melanoma, head and neck, liver or kidney cancer.

This clone was seen a single time. This chain uses TRBV6-1 with TRBJ2-7; D is ambiguous. The CDR3 has 10 amino acids. Looked up from germline, CDR1 is MNHNS and CDR2 is SASEGT. V lost 8 bases, J lost 3 bases, and 5 bases lay in between. This CDR3 is CASGVYEQYF. In DNA, the CDR3 is TGTGCCAGCGGCGTCTACGAGCAGTACTTC.

Here the CDR3 DNA reads TGTGCCAGCAGCCCACGACAGGGGTCGAACACTGAAGCTTTCTTT. Translation: CASSPRQGSNTEAFF. The chain has TRBV7-2 and TRBJ1-1; TRBD1 matches at 8 bases. This CDR3 has 15 amino acids. Germline loops: CDR1 SGHTA, CDR2 FQGNSA. V trimming: 5 bases; J trimming: 1 base; junction bases outside the gene matches: 6.

V usage is TRBV29-1 and J usage is TRBJ2-2; D not certain. CDR3 length: 11 residues. In germline, CDR1 is SQVTM, CDR2 ANQGSEA. Trimming cost V 6 bases and J 4 bases, with 6 bases left between them. CDR3 DNA sequence: TGCAGCGTAAGATTCACCGGGGAGCTGTTTTTT. Amino acids: CSVRFTGELFF.

V is TRBV6-4 and J is TRBJ2-5, with D unclear. The CDR3 length is 14 residues. Looked up from germline, CDR1 is MRHNA and CDR2 is SNTAGT. The V and J ends lost 11 bases and 3 bases respectively, with 19 bases between them. The CDR3 here is CAGYGATKKETQYF. The CDR3 nucleotides read TGTGCCGGGTATGGAGCCACTAAAAAAGAGACCCAGTACTTC.

CDR3 sequence (DNA): TGTGCCAGCAGCTTAGCGCTAGGGACCACAGATCAAGAGACCCAGTACTTC. Translation: CASSLALGTTDQETQYF. The chain links TRBV7-6 to TRBJ2-5, with D perhaps TRBD1 or TRBD2 (5 bases each). The CDR3 length is 17 residues. From germline, CDR1 is SGHVS and CDR2 FNYEAQ. The ends were cut back, 0 bases at V and 2 bases at J, with 16 bases in the middle.

The chain recombines TRBV14 with TRBJ1-1; D might be TRBD1 (5 bases). The CDR3 is made up of 14 amino acids. V gave up 3 bases and J gave up 5 bases, with 13 bases separating them. Looked up from germline, CDR1 is SGHDN and CDR2 is FVKESK. CDR3 loop: CASSQTSGMTEAFF. As DNA, the CDR3 is TGTGCCAGCAGCCAGACATCAGGGATGACTGAAGCTTTCTTT.

This rearrangement joins TRBV7-3 to TRBJ2-1; TRBD2 might be the D (7 bases). This CDR3 has 15 amino acids. The V end was cut by 2 bases, the J end by 3 bases, with 11 bases between. The germline CDR1 and CDR2 sequences are SGHTA and FQGTGA. CDR3 region: CASSLGGAYYNEQFF. The CDR3 DNA is TGTGCCAGCAGCTTAGGGGGGGCATACTACAATGAGCAGTTCTTC.

The chain employs TRBV6-1 and TRBJ1-3; no reliable D call. This CDR3 spans 15 amino acids. V lost 4 bases, J lost 0 bases, and 10 bases lay in between. Looked up from germline, CDR1 is MNHNS and CDR2 is SASEGT. The CDR3 here is CASSARVNSGNTIYF. CDR3 DNA: TGTGCCAGCAGTGCCCGGGTTAACTCTGGAAACACCATATATTTT.

The chain carries TRBV28 and TRBJ2-7; 13 bases align to TRBD2. The length of the CDR3 is 16 residues. Germline CDR1 is MDHEN and CDR2 is SYDVKM. After removal of 6 bases from V and 3 bases from J, the junction contained 8 bases not matched to a gene. The chain's CDR3 is CASRLPGLAGIYEQYF. The CDR3 DNA sequence: TGTGCCAGCAGACTCCCGGGACTAGCGGGAATCTACGAGCAGTACTTC.

The sample holds one count of this clone. The chain uses TRBV5-5 and TRBJ2-5; D might be TRBD1 (6 bases). Germline lookup yields CDR1 SGHKS and CDR2 YYEKEE (reference sequence). V was trimmed by 0 bases and J by 4 bases, leaving 7 bases between them. The CDR3 extends over 13 amino acids. The CDR3 loop reads CASSLVGGETQYF. The CDR3 DNA sequence: TGTGCCAGCAGCTTGGTAGGGGGAGAGACCCAGTACTTC.

The V call is TRBV5-4, the J call TRBJ2-1; the match to TRBD2 covers 10 bases. This CDR3 has 14 amino acids. J lost 6 bases, V lost 0 bases, and 0 bases had no gene match. Germline lookup yields CDR1 SGHNT and CDR2 YYREEE (reference sequence). The CDR3 protein is CASSLGLAGNEQFF. CDR3 bases: TGTGCCAGCAGCTTGGGACTAGCGGGCAATGAGCAGTTCTTC.

The table lists this clone with a count of one. V gene TRBV6-1 combines with J gene TRBJ2-2; TRBD1 aligns across 9 bases. Trimming cost V 4 bases and J 6 bases; bases outside gene matches: 9. The CDR3 consists of 16 residues. CDR1 is MNHNS, CDR2 SASEGT, per germline. CDR3 protein: CASSALGQGSAGELFF. The CDR3 DNA sequence: TGTGCCAGCAGTGCGCTAGGACAGGGGTCGGCCGGGGAGCTGTTTTTT.

The V call is TRBV5-1, the J call TRBJ2-2; D call uncertain. This CDR3 has 8 amino acids. The ends were cut back, 2 bases at V and 17 bases at J, with 4 bases in the middle. In germline, CDR1 is SGHRS, CDR2 YFSETQ. CDR3 in DNA: TGCGCCAGCAGCTTAGGCTTTTTT. As protein: CASSLGFF.

This chain connects TRBV5-6 to TRBJ1-1; D unclear. V lost 4 bases to trimming and J lost 1 base, with 8 bases between them. This CDR3 has 13 amino acids. The V gene's germline CDR1 is SGHDT and CDR2 YYEEEE. The CDR3 loop is CASSHARNTEAFF. CDR3 DNA: TGTGCCAGCAGCCACGCAAGGAACACTGAAGCTTTCTTT.

The gene calls are TRBV28 and TRBJ2-1; D not resolved. The CDR3 length is 14 residues. Germline CDR1 MDHEN, CDR2 SYDVKM. The V and J ends lost 3 bases and 0 bases respectively, with 6 bases between them. The CDR3 bases are TGTGCCAGCAGTTTGGAGTACTCCTACAATGAGCAGTTCTTC. Translated: CASSLEYSYNEQFF.

The rearrangement joins TRBV11-3 to TRBJ2-1; 10 nucleotides agree with TRBD1. Germline CDR1 is SGHNT and CDR2 is YENEEA. J gave up 7 bases and V 5 bases, and 8 bases lay outside the gene matches. The CDR3 covers 15 residues. Here the CDR3 DNA reads TGTGCCAGCAGCCTGGGGACAGGGGTTCTAAATGAGCAGTTCTTC. It codes for CASSLGTGVLNEQFF.

The chain recombines TRBV9 with TRBJ1-5, with TRBD1 matching over 7 bases. The V and J ends lost 0 bases and 6 bases, in that order; junction bases with no gene match: 6. This CDR3 is built from 15 residues. The V gene's germline CDR1 is SGDLS and CDR2 YYNGEE. CDR3 in amino acids: CASSVGIGGGQPQHF. In nucleotides, the CDR3 is TGTGCCAGCAGCGTAGGAATAGGGGGCGGTCAGCCCCAGCATTTT. Supplemented by reference TRBV9 and TRBJ1-5, the full variable domain reads DSGVTQTPKHLITATGQRVTLRCSPRSGDLSVYWYQQSLDQGLQFLIQYYNGEERAKGNILERFSAQQFPDLHSELNLSSLELGDSALYFCASSVGIGGGQPQHFGDGTRLSIL.

This sequence joins TRBV5-1 and TRBJ2-7, with D unclear. With 1 base removed from V and 0 bases from J, the gap between germline ends came to 11 bases. There are 15 residues in the CDR3. The germline V gene encodes CDR1 SGHRS and CDR2 YFSETQ. The CDR3, as DNA: TGCGCCAGCAGCTTGTTGGTAGCAGACTCCTACGAGCAGTACTTC. It specifies CASSLLVADSYEQYF. Filled out from reference TRBV5-1 and TRBJ2-7, the complete variable domain reads KAGVTQTPRYLIKTRGQQVTLSCSPISGHRSVSWYQQTPGQGLQFLFEYFSETQRNKGNFPGRFSGRQFSNSRSEMNVSTLELGDSALYLCASSLLVADSYEQYFGPGTRLTVT.

This rearrangement joins TRBV2 to TRBJ1-3; weak D call: TRBD1 (6 bases). The CDR3 contains 14 residues. V shed 4 bases and J shed 2 bases, with 9 bases lying between them. Germline CDR1 SNHLY, CDR2 FYNNEI. CDR3 DNA sequence: TGTGCCAGCAGTGCCCCAGGGGCTGGAAACACCATATATTTT. Its protein product is CASSAPGAGNTIYF.

V and J are TRBV19 and TRBJ1-3; D unclear. V dropped 8 bases and J dropped 0 bases, with 8 bases sitting between them. This CDR3 is 13 amino acids long. Germline lookup yields CDR1 LNHDA and CDR2 SQIVND (reference sequence). The CDR3 spells CASRVLSGNTIYF. Here the CDR3 DNA reads TGTGCCAGTCGAGTCCTCTCTGGAAACACCATATATTTT.

The CDR3 here is CASSLVFTEAFF. The CDR3 nucleotides are TGTGCCAGCAGTTTAGTGTTTACTGAAGCTTTCTTT. The chain combines TRBV28 with TRBJ1-1; no definite D call. CDR1 and CDR2 (germline): MDHEN, SYDVKM. V lost 2 bases and J lost 5, with 6 bases in between. This CDR3 has 12 amino acids.

This clone has only one observation. The chain carries TRBV7-9 and TRBJ1-5; D gene ambiguous. Germline loops: CDR1 SEHNR, CDR2 FQNEAQ (reference sequence). The germline V and J ends were trimmed by 3 bases and 2 bases, with 11 bases remaining between them. The CDR3 totals 15 residues. This CDR3 reads CASSFDTSGNQPQHF. Written as DNA, the CDR3 is TGTGCCAGCAGCTTCGACACTTCGGGCAATCAGCCCCAGCATTTT.

The chain combines TRBV19 with TRBJ2-1; D is ambiguous. With 2 bases removed from V and 10 bases from J, the gap between germline ends came to 12 bases. Germline lookup yields CDR1 LNHDA and CDR2 SQIVND (reference sequence). The CDR3 spans 13 residues. CDR3 sequence (DNA): TGTGCCAGTAGTATATCTTCCAGACCCGAGCAGTTCTTC. This encodes CASSISSRPEQFF.

CDR3 in DNA: TGTGCCAGCAGCACACCACTAATTATAGAGACCCAGTACTTC. It yields the protein CASSTPLIIETQYF. The gene calls are TRBV7-8 and TRBJ2-5; D not resolved. The ends were cut back, 5 bases at V and 4 bases at J, with 14 bases in the middle. The CDR3 has 14 residues. Germline CDR1 reads SGHVS; CDR2 reads FQNEAQ.

The chain recombines TRBV30 with TRBJ2-5, with D possibly matching TRBD1 (6 bases). This CDR3 has 11 amino acids. Germline CDR1 is GTSNPN and CDR2 is SVGIG (reference sequence). V was trimmed by 8 bases and J by 4 bases, leaving 11 bases between them. The CDR3 region has the DNA TGTGCCGGCCGAGGGGGAGAGACCCAGTACTTC. Translation gives CAGRGGETQYF.